The TCR beta chain described here comes from a study of OX40 agonist ivuxolimab in advanced cancers. TCRdb's table, derived via immunoSEQ multiplex PCR, lists solely in-frame clones and lacks some. The sample records about 79,000 clones, around 90% being singletons. The receptor was derived from an adult with an advanced solid tumor such as melanoma, head and neck, liver or kidney cancer. The sequencing used CD4+ or CD8+ T cells sorted from blood, collected in a trial of the OX40 agonist ivuxolimab.

This CDR3 is CASRTGQVNTEAFF. CDR3 coding DNA: TGTGCCAGCAGGACGGGACAAGTGAACACTGAAGCTTTCTTT. The chain couples TRBV6-6 to TRBJ1-1; a possible D gene is TRBD1 (6 bases). Germline V gene data show CDR1 as MNHNY and CDR2 as SVGAGI (reference sequence). The germline V and J ends were trimmed by 6 bases and 0 bases, with 11 bases remaining between them. The CDR3 spans 14 residues.